This entry lists 26 T cell receptor beta chains sequenced from one sample in a study of T cells in Graves' hyperthyroidism and ophthalmopathy. From RNA transcripts, TCR beta CDR3 regions were amplified. TCR CDR3 regions were first amplified by RT-PCR with HTBI primers. TCRdb itself ran the multiplex PCR reads through MiXCR, one entry per CDR3 protein. The sample has approximately 690,000 distinct CDR3 sequences; around 15% are singletons. The sequenced material came from blood. All receptors derive from a woman between 45 and 65 years old with Graves' ophthalmopathy.

This clonotype was observed many times. The rearrangement joins TRBV4-1 to TRBJ2-3; tentative D call: TRBD2 (5 bases). CDR1 is MGHRA and CDR2 is YSYEKL in the germline V gene. The CDR3 runs 15 residues. V was trimmed by 4 bases and J by 0 bases, leaving 11 bases between them. CDR3 sequence reads: CASSLQRSSTDTQYF. The CDR3 coding sequence is TGCGCCAGCAGCCTTCAGCGGTCTAGCACAGATACGCAGTATTTT.

This clonotype has ten or more counts. The rearrangement uses TRBV18 and TRBJ2-5; the D is unclear. This CDR3 has 13 residues. Germline-derived CDR1 and CDR2 are KGHSH and LQKENI. Deletions cut 0 bases from V and 5 bases from J, with 7 bases between. The CDR3 nucleotides read TGTGCCAGCTCACCACCTGGGGTTGAGACCCAGTACTTC. Translated: CASSPPGVETQYF.

J is TRBJ2-2 and V is TRBV29-1, with 11 bases that match TRBD1. V lost 6 bases to trimming and J lost 7 bases; unmatched junction nucleotides: 7. Germline CDR1 and CDR2: SQVTM and ANQGSEA. There are 14 residues in the CDR3. The CDR3 reads CSVGTGGGIGELFF. As DNA, the CDR3 is TGCAGCGTGGGGACAGGGGGGGGTATCGGGGAGCTGTTTTTT.

This clonotype was observed at least ten times. This chain uses TRBV5-1 with TRBJ1-2; D uncertain. The V and J ends lost 0 bases and 0 bases respectively, with 9 bases between them. In germline, CDR1 is SGHRS, CDR2 YFSETQ. The CDR3 spans 15 residues. In DNA, the CDR3 is TGCGCCAGCAGCTTGGAGCTAGGGTCTAACTATGGCTACACCTTC. The encoded protein is CASSLELGSNYGYTF.

This clonotype was found a few times. The chain has TRBV6-1 and TRBJ2-2, with a tentative D call TRBD2 (5 bases). The germline V and J ends were trimmed by 7 bases and 6 bases, with 24 bases remaining between them. CDR3 length equals 17 residues. Germline V gene lookup returns CDR1 MNHNS and CDR2 SASEGT. In DNA, the CDR3 is TGTGCCAGCAACCCTCTCACTAGGGCCCCACTTCCCGGGGAGCTGTTTTTT. Its protein product is CASNPLTRAPLPGELFF.

This clonotype was seen only a few times. The chain couples TRBV7-8 to TRBJ2-1; TRBD2 might be the D (6 bases). Trimming took off 3 bases at V and 0 bases at J, with 9 bases between the two ends. Per the germline V gene, CDR1 is SGHVS and CDR2 is FQNEAQ. CDR3 length equals 15 residues. CDR3 amino acids: CASSFPGVSYNEQFF. DNA for the CDR3: TGTGCCAGCAGCTTTCCGGGGGTCTCCTACAATGAGCAGTTCTTC.

Comment on this clonotype: This may be a read error: a much more frequent sequence differs by one nucleotide. V and J are TRBV5-1 and TRBJ2-7; D may be TRBD1 (6 bases). The CDR3 loop spans 15 amino acids. V lost 4 bases, J lost 3 bases, and 17 bases lay in between. Germline-derived CDR1 and CDR2 are SGHRS and YFSETQ. Here the CDR3 reads CASSPTGSEIYEQYF. DNA of the CDR3: TGCGCCAGCAGCCCAACAGGGTCTGAAATCTACGAGCAGTACTTC.

This clonotype turned up a few times. A much larger clone is a single base away; this may be a read error. V is TRBV12-3 or TRBV12-4 and J is TRBJ2-7; tentative D call: TRBD2 (6 bases). This CDR3 contains 12 residues. V lost 7 bases and J 7 bases, leaving 14 bases between the germline ends. The CDR3 protein is CASNPLAREQYF. The CDR3 DNA follows: TGTGCCAGCAATCCTCTAGCGCGGGAGCAGTACTTC.

This clonotype has ten or more counts. The rearrangement uses TRBV28 and TRBJ2-5; no firm D call. CDR3 length: 13 amino acids. V was trimmed by 7 bases and J by 2 bases, leaving 11 bases between them. Germline V gene data show CDR1 as MDHEN and CDR2 as SYDVKM. The CDR3 protein is CASTSDHQETQYF. The CDR3 nucleotides are TGTGCCAGCACCTCGGACCATCAAGAGACCCAGTACTTC.

Many counts were recorded for this clonotype. This chain joins TRBV6-2 or TRBV6-3 and TRBJ2-7, with D possibly matching TRBD2 (6 bases). This CDR3 comprises 15 residues. The germline gives CDR1 MNHEY, CDR2 SVGEGT. V was shortened by 4 bases and J by 1 base, with 14 bases between the two germline ends. The CDR3 DNA is TGTGCCAGCAGTTTCGGGCGGGGACCATCCTACGAGCAGTACTTC. This gives the protein CASSFGRGPSYEQYF.

This clonotype was recorded at least ten times. V gene TRBV29-1 combines with J gene TRBJ2-5; 12 bases align to TRBD2. The CDR3 consists of 16 residues. Germline values: CDR1 SQVTM, CDR2 ANQGSEA. Trimming removed 7 bases from V and 0 bases from J; junction bases left unmatched: 9. CDR3 nucleotides: TGCAGCGGGACTAAAGGGACTAGCGGGTACCAAGAGACCCAGTACTTC. Translation gives CSGTKGTSGYQETQYF.

The genes are TRBV28 and TRBJ2-4, with D possibly TRBD2 on 7 matching bases. The germline V gene has CDR1 MDHEN and CDR2 SYDVKM. The V gene lost 1 base and the J gene lost 14 bases, with 18 bases spanning the gap. The length of the CDR3 is 14 residues. The CDR3 DNA follows: TGTGCCAGCAGTTTATTGGGGGGGGCTAGCGAAAAGTACTTC. This encodes CASSLLGGASEKYF.

In its sample, this clonotype was seen many times. The chain combines TRBV15 with TRBJ1-2; D remains unclear. Trimming removed 2 bases from V and 7 bases from J, with 17 bases in between. The CDR3 covers 15 residues. Per the germline V gene, CDR1 is LNHNV and CDR2 is YYDKDF (reference sequence). The CDR3 DNA follows: TGTGCCACCAGCAGACCCCCAGACCGTTACAGTGGCTACACCTTC. It specifies CATSRPPDRYSGYTF.

The chain links TRBV4-3 to TRBJ2-2; 10 bases match TRBD1. The CDR3 is 18 amino acids. Germline CDR1 reads LGHNA; CDR2 reads YSLEER. Losses at the gene ends were 0 bases for V and 1 base for J; bases not matched to a gene: 5. The CDR3: CASSQDRTGGLNTGELFF. CDR3 nucleotides: TGCGCCAGCAGCCAAGATAGGACAGGGGGACTGAACACCGGGGAGCTGTTTTTT.

This chain links TRBV6-2 or TRBV6-3 with TRBJ1-5; D remains ambiguous. This CDR3 region has 12 residues. The germline V and J ends were trimmed by 7 bases and 5 bases, with 9 bases remaining between them. The germline V gene encodes CDR1 MNHEY and CDR2 SVGEGT. The CDR3: CASTDTDQPQHF. In nucleotides, the CDR3 is TGTGCCAGCACGGATACAGATCAGCCCCAGCATTTT.

This clonotype was seen a handful of times. V usage is TRBV6-5 and J usage is TRBJ1-3; D is ambiguous. Trimming took off 2 bases at V and 2 bases at J, with 7 bases between the two ends. Germline lookup yields CDR1 MNHEY and CDR2 SVGAGI. This CDR3 is 14 amino acids long. The chain's CDR3 is CASSYVGAGNTIYF. The CDR3 DNA reads as TGTGCCAGCAGTTACGTGGGAGCTGGAAACACCATATATTTT.

This clonotype was counted at least ten times. DNA of the CDR3: TGTGCCACCAGTGATTCCCACAGGGGGCAGGATCAGCCCCAGCATTTT. This translates into CATSDSHRGQDQPQHF. V usage is TRBV24-1 and J usage is TRBJ1-5, with TRBD1 identical over 9 bases. After removal of 2 bases from V and 5 bases from J, the junction contained 6 bases not matched to a gene. There are 16 residues in the CDR3. The V gene's germline CDR1 is KGHDR and CDR2 SFDVKD.

Ten or more counts support this clonotype. The chain links TRBV9 to TRBJ2-5; perhaps TRBD1 as D (6 bases). The ends were cut back, 2 bases at V and 5 bases at J, with 13 bases in the middle. Germline V gene data show CDR1 as SGDLS and CDR2 as YYNGEE. The length of the CDR3 is 14 residues. The DNA of the CDR3 is TGTGCCAGCAGCGTCTTTGGGGGCCTGGAGACCCAGTACTTC. Amino acids: CASSVFGGLETQYF.

This clonotype was seen ten or more times. The chain combines TRBV20-1 with TRBJ1-6; perhaps TRBD1 as D (6 bases). CDR3 length equals 15 residues. Germline lookup yields CDR1 DFQATT and CDR2 SNEGSKA (reference sequence). V was trimmed by 5 bases and J by 5 bases, leaving 16 bases between them. The CDR3 loop is CSALRLGQNNSPLHF. Here the CDR3 DNA reads TGCAGTGCTCTTCGCTTAGGACAGAATAATTCACCCCTCCACTTT.

Notes on this clonotype: The junction does not match germline at one end; this may be a read error. The V and J genes are TRBV27 and TRBJ1-1; D is perhaps TRBD1 (5 bases). CDR1 MNHEY and CDR2 SMNVEV come from the germline V gene (reference sequence). The CDR3 has 14 residues. CDR3 sequence (DNA): TGTGCCAGCAGTTTTGGGACGGCGAACACTGAAGCTTCCTTT. Encoded protein: CASSFGTANTEASF.

This clonotype was counted ten times or more. V is TRBV5-1 and J is TRBJ2-3; tentatively, D is TRBD2 (7 bases). Trimming stripped 4 bases from V and 2 bases from J, with 14 bases between. This CDR3 comprises 15 residues. Germline V gene lookup returns CDR1 SGHRS and CDR2 YFSETQ. The CDR3 protein is CASSRAGDYTDTQYF. CDR3 nucleotides: TGCGCCAGCAGCCGGGCAGGGGACTACACAGATACGCAGTATTTT.

The rearrangement links TRBV15 to TRBJ1-2; D perhaps matches TRBD1 (5 bases). Germline loops: CDR1 LNHNV, CDR2 YYDKDF (reference sequence). V was pared by 1 base and J by 12 bases, with 12 bases between. This CDR3 region has 12 residues. As DNA, the CDR3 is TGTGCCACCAGCAGAGCCCAGGGCGAGGACACCTTC. Amino acid sequence: CATSRAQGEDTF.

This clonotype was counted only a few times. V and J are TRBV7-9 and TRBJ2-7; TRBD2 agrees at 9 bases. J was trimmed by 3 bases and V by 5 bases; bases with no gene match: 11. There are 16 residues in the CDR3. Germline CDR1 is SEHNR and CDR2 is FQNEAQ (reference sequence). This CDR3 is CASSPLAGAGFYEQYF. The CDR3 DNA is TGTGCCAGCAGCCCCTTAGCGGGAGCGGGATTCTACGAGCAGTACTTC.

There are many counts of this clonotype. The genes are TRBV2 and TRBJ2-1, with D uncertain. The CDR3 is made up of 13 amino acids. Trimming took off 1 base at V and 7 bases at J, with 8 bases between the two ends. The V gene's germline CDR1 is SNHLY and CDR2 FYNNEI. In DNA form, the CDR3 reads TGTGCCAGCAGTGAAGGGGTATGGAATGAGCAGTTCTTC. Translating it yields CASSEGVWNEQFF.

This clonotype has at least ten counts. This rearrangement joins TRBV28 to TRBJ2-7; TRBD1 matches at 7 bases. The CDR3 sequence is 13 residues long. Trimming took 5 bases from V and 6 from J; bases not matched to a gene: 7. Germline CDR1 MDHEN, CDR2 SYDVKM. CDR3 DNA sequence: TGTGCCAGCAGTCCCAGACAGGGCAGCGAGCAGTACTTC. This gives the protein CASSPRQGSEQYF.

This CDR3 reads CASSPGGASGDTQYF. The DNA for the CDR3 is TGTGCCAGCTCCCCAGGTGGGGCGAGTGGGGATACGCAGTATTTT. This chain joins TRBV9 and TRBJ2-3, with D tentatively TRBD1 (5 bases). Per the germline V gene, CDR1 is SGDLS and CDR2 is YYNGEE. The CDR3 spans 15 residues. V was trimmed by 7 bases and J by 6 bases, leaving 21 bases between them.